This T cell receptor (beta chain) was recorded in a study of T cell responses to AZD1222 COVID-19 vaccine. General observations from the study: The span of vaccine-associated CD4 TCRs extended across spike, with dominance at 160-218 and 743-854. In a largely white British group with more females than males, clonal diversity was possibly underestimated.

About this clone: Its antigen is unknown.

Only in-frame clones appear in the TCRdb table, and some are missing; sequencing was by immunoSEQ multiplex PCR. The sample yields 90,000 or so clones, approximately 91% seen once. Germline CDR1 SEHNR, CDR2 FQNEAQ (reference sequence). V shed 5 bases and J shed 6 bases, with 11 bases lying between them. The CDR3 is made up of 14 amino acids. Pooling covered second doses at about 4 or about 12 weeks. The genes are TRBV7-9 and TRBJ1-6; D unresolved. This clonotype originated in an adult who received the AZD1222 COVID-19 vaccine. The sample was peripheral blood, taken 28 days after the second AZD1222 dose. The CDR3 coding sequence is TGTGCCAGCAGCCTAGAGAGTGCTAATTCACCCCTCCACTTT. This gives the protein CASSLESANSPLHF.